The 13 T cell receptor beta chains given below trace back to one sample, sequenced in a study of radiation and T cells in renal cell carcinoma. Time point: blood 2 weeks post-SBRT. The sample's treatment: 15 Gy SBRT to primary tumor, nephrectomy 4 weeks later. TCRdb's table, derived via immunoSEQ multiplex PCR, lists solely in-frame clones and lacks some. In the table there are around 130,000 clones, approximately 80% of which are singletons. Sequencing used blood, obtained from a patient whose treatment included radiotherapy and nephrectomy. The source is a woman aged 60 to 75 with renal cell carcinoma.

This chain connects TRBV19 to TRBJ2-5; 9 bases line up with TRBD1. Germline V gene sequence: CDR1 LNHDA, CDR2 SQIVND (reference sequence). Losses at the gene ends were 4 bases for V and 5 bases for J; bases not matched to a gene: 11. The CDR3 is 16 amino acids. Here the CDR3 reads CASSTRQGDPKETQYF. The CDR3 region has the DNA TGTGCCAGTAGTACAAGACAGGGGGATCCAAAGGAGACCCAGTACTTC.

The chain's CDR3 is CASSPQGITEAFF. CDR3 sequence (DNA): TGTGCCAGCTCACCGCAGGGGATCACTGAAGCTTTCTTT. This chain connects TRBV18 to TRBJ1-1, with D perhaps TRBD1 (6 bases). With 3 bases removed from V and 4 bases from J, the gap between germline ends came to 9 bases. Germline CDR1 reads KGHSH; CDR2 reads LQKENI. The CDR3 is 13 amino acids.

The chain is built from TRBV28 and TRBJ2-7; TRBD2 agrees at 10 bases. CDR1 MDHEN and CDR2 SYDVKM come from the germline V gene. Trimming took 6 bases from V and 1 from J; bases not matched to a gene: 6. This CDR3 comprises 15 residues. The CDR3 loop reads CASRSPLAGSYEQYF. Written as DNA, the CDR3 is TGTGCCAGCAGATCCCCACTAGCGGGGTCCTACGAGCAGTACTTC.

CDR3 protein: CASSPLQGVGSYEQYF. CDR3 in DNA: TGTGCCAGCAGCCCTTTACAGGGGGTGGGCTCCTACGAGCAGTACTTC. The chain has TRBV7-2 and TRBJ2-7; 8 bases are shared with TRBD1. Trimming at V came to 5 bases and at J to 0 bases, leaving 9 bases not matched to a gene. The CDR3 loop spans 16 amino acids. Germline V gene sequence: CDR1 SGHTA, CDR2 FQGNSA.

This clone was recorded a few times. The chain has TRBV7-3 and TRBJ1-1; D remains ambiguous. The germline V gene encodes CDR1 SGHTA and CDR2 FQGTGA. This CDR3 has 14 residues. Deletions cut 2 bases from V and 4 bases from J, with 11 bases between. CDR3 sequence reads: CASSLDFRSTEAFF. Written as DNA, the CDR3 is TGTGCCAGCAGCTTAGATTTCAGGAGCACTGAAGCTTTCTTT.

In regard to this clone: One end of the junction does not line up with germline, which may come from a read error. V usage is TRBV11-2 and J usage is TRBJ1-1; D is unclear. The CDR3 has 12 amino acids. Germline V gene data show CDR1 as SGHAT and CDR2 as FQNNGV. DNA of the CDR3: TGTGCCAGCAGCCCCATAAACAGTGAAGCTTTCTTT. Encoded protein: CASSPINSEAFF.

The gene calls are TRBV21-1 and TRBJ1-1. TRBV21-1 is flagged as a pseudogene. The CDR3 runs 15 residues. The CDR3 DNA sequence: TGTGCCAGCAGCAAAGGCTCACGAGGGGGGACTGAAGCTTTCTTT. This codes for CASSKGSRGGTEAFF.

The V call is TRBV18, the J call TRBJ2-2; 10 bases map to TRBD1. Germline V lookup: CDR1 KGHSH, CDR2 LQKENI. V trimming: 6 bases; J trimming: 4 bases; junction bases outside the gene matches: 8. The CDR3 covers 16 residues. CDR3 sequence reads: CASSQLTGGATGELFF. As DNA, the CDR3 is TGTGCCAGCTCCCAACTGACAGGGGGCGCCACCGGGGAGCTGTTTTTT.

V gene TRBV4-2 combines with J gene TRBJ2-1; D remains unclear. Germline CDR1 is LGHNA and CDR2 is YNFKEQ. V shed 3 bases and J shed 1 base, with 10 bases lying between them. The CDR3 is 15 residues long. CDR3 sequence: CASSHDSLSYNEQFF. CDR3 nucleotide sequence: TGTGCCAGCAGCCATGACTCCCTATCCTACAATGAGCAGTTCTTC.

V gene TRBV7-3 combines with J gene TRBJ2-7, with D perhaps TRBD1 (6 bases). This CDR3 has 13 residues. V was trimmed by 3 bases and J by 5 bases, leaving 11 bases between them. Germline CDR1 reads SGHTA; CDR2 reads FQGTGA. The CDR3, as DNA: TGTGCCAGCAGCTTGGGGGACATCAACGAGCAGTACTTC. Encoded protein: CASSLGDINEQYF.

Worth noting for this clone: The sample carries other DNA sequences with the same CDR3. The J gene is TRBJ2-7, the V gene TRBV5-1; D gene ambiguous. V lost 5 bases and J lost 0, with 6 bases in between. In germline, CDR1 is SGHRS, CDR2 YFSETQ. This CDR3 is 12 amino acids long. Here the CDR3 reads CASSSSSYEQYF. CDR3 nucleotide sequence: TGCGCCAGCAGTTCTAGCTCCTACGAGCAGTACTTC.

CDR3 in DNA: TGTGCCAGCAGCTACCTTGACGGATACAAGGAAAACACCATATATTTT. It is translated as CASSYLDGYKENTIYF. J is TRBJ1-3 and V is TRBV6-6; D not resolved. This CDR3 comprises 16 residues. V lost 6 bases, J lost 6 bases, and 21 bases lay in between. Germline V gives CDR1 MNHNY, CDR2 SVGAGI (reference sequence).

This clone was counted many times. The chain has TRBV6-5 and TRBJ1-6, with TRBD1 as a possible D gene (6 bases). Germline assignment: CDR1 MNHEY and CDR2 SVGAGI. The V end was cut by 2 bases, the J end by 7 bases, with 9 bases between. CDR3 size: 14 residues. CDR3 in amino acids: CASSYGRGNSPLHF. DNA of the CDR3: TGTGCCAGCAGTTACGGCAGGGGAAATTCACCCCTCCACTTT.